This T cell receptor (beta chain) was sequenced for a study of blood T cell repertoires in COVID-19. Turning to the study itself: PBMCs, B-cell-depleted T cells, or T cells were the source of the cDNA or gDNA that made up the material.

Seattle researchers signed up patients amid active infection and tracked them longitudinally. Original processing notes: Amplified reference gene primers provided the basis for estimating nucleated cell counts. Clones were sequenced by immunoSEQ multiplex PCR, and TCRdb holds only the in-frame ones, with some missing. Clone size and V and J calls were adopted from that table, with D and trimming inferred from the DNA. The sample contains roughly 200,000 clones, about four fifths of which appear only once. V shed 8 bases and J 4 bases; nucleotides not matched to a gene: 5. The CDR3 consists of 13 residues. Germline V gene sequence: CDR1 MNHEY, CDR2 SVGAGI.

Sequences were obtained from peripheral blood. The V and J genes are TRBV6-5 and TRBJ1-5; TRBD1 aligns across 7 bases. This receptor was obtained from a woman aged 60 to 75 with COVID-19, enrolled during active disease. CDR3 in amino acids: CASGPQGNQPQHF. The CDR3 DNA is TGTGCCAGCGGACCACAGGGGAATCAGCCCCAGCATTTT.